These 21 T cell receptor beta chains came from one sample sequenced in a study of T-cell reconstitution after alpha-beta-depleted transplantation in children. The library targeted TCRbeta and was prepared with unique molecular identifiers. TCRdb reprocessed the PCR reads with MiXCR, giving one entry per CDR3 protein. In the table there are about 240,000 distinct CDR3 sequences, more than 20% of which are singletons. Sequencing was performed on PBMCs, taken before TCRalphabeta/CD19-depleted stem cell transplant. Receptors were obtained from a girl aged 2 to 9 with Fanconi anemia, due to receive a stem cell transplant.

This clonotype was recorded many times. The gene calls are TRBV18 and TRBJ1-1, with a tentative D call TRBD1 (5 bases). This CDR3 contains 13 residues. V lost 8 bases to trimming and J lost 1 base, with 11 bases between them. CDR1 and CDR2 from the germline V gene are KGHSH and LQKENI. The CDR3 reads CASSSTGNTEAFF. The CDR3 DNA reads as TGTGCCAGCAGTTCAACAGGGAACACTGAAGCTTTCTTT.

This clonotype was seen more than once but under ten times. The CDR3 DNA reads TGCAGTGCTCGCTTGAGGTGGGGGGACTACGAGCAGTACTTC. It is translated as CSARLRWGDYEQYF. The gene calls are TRBV20-1 and TRBJ2-7; D possibly corresponds to TRBD2 (6 bases). Trimming removed 5 bases at V and 3 bases at J, with 17 bases between. This CDR3 region has 14 residues. CDR1 DFQATT and CDR2 SNEGSKA come from the germline V gene (reference sequence).

This clonotype has more than one count but fewer than ten. V and J are TRBV24-1 and TRBJ2-3; no definite D call. CDR1 and CDR2 from the germline V gene are KGHDR and SFDVKD. The CDR3 totals 14 residues. V lost 3 bases and J 0 bases, leaving 6 bases between the germline ends. CDR3 nucleotide sequence: TGTGCCACCAGTGATCGGAGCAGCACAGATACGCAGTATTTT. Translating gives CATSDRSSTDTQYF.

V is TRBV7-3 and J is TRBJ2-3; 7 bases align to TRBD2. This CDR3 region has 17 residues. Losses at the gene ends were 5 bases for V and 1 base for J; bases not matched to a gene: 12. From germline, CDR1 is SGHTA and CDR2 FQGTGA. The CDR3 loop reads CASSPTRGGRGTDTQYF. The CDR3 DNA follows: TGTGCCAGCAGCCCAACACGCGGCGGGAGAGGCACAGATACGCAGTATTTT.

This clonotype was observed a handful of times. The chain links TRBV29-1 to TRBJ2-7, with 9 bases matching TRBD1. Per germline, CDR1 SQVTM and CDR2 ANQGSEA. V shed 5 bases, J shed 4 bases, and the junction held 6 bases outside the gene matches. CDR3 length: 13 amino acids. Written as DNA, the CDR3 is TGCAGCGTTAGGACAGGGGAGAAATACGAGCAGTACTTC. Protein: CSVRTGEKYEQYF.

This chain uses TRBV12-3 or TRBV12-4 with TRBJ2-3; D ambiguous. The CDR3 totals 14 residues. The germline V and J ends were trimmed by 3 bases and 7 bases, with 14 bases remaining between them. The CDR3 nucleotides are TGTGCCAGCAGTTTCCGTTCTGAAGGGCATACGCAGTATTTT. Protein product: CASSFRSEGHTQYF.

The table lists this clonotype with many counts. This chain uses TRBV20-1 with TRBJ1-5; D is perhaps TRBD1 (5 bases). Germline CDR1 and CDR2: DFQATT and SNEGSKA (reference sequence). The CDR3 consists of 14 residues. Trimming cost V 2 bases and J 7 bases, with 15 bases left between them. CDR3: CSARKLGDRQPQHF. The DNA for the CDR3 is TGCAGTGCTAGAAAATTGGGGGATAGGCAGCCCCAGCATTTT.

This clonotype was counted only a few times. This chain links TRBV7-3 with TRBJ2-1; D is ambiguous. CDR3 length equals 14 residues. Germline CDR1 is SGHTA and CDR2 is FQGTGA. The V end lost 5 bases, the J end lost 4 bases, and 12 bases lay between the germline ends. The CDR3 loop is CASSRAHAYNEQFF. The DNA for the CDR3 is TGTGCCAGCAGCCGGGCCCACGCGTACAATGAGCAGTTCTTC. Full variable domain (missing parts from reference TRBV7-3 and TRBJ2-1): GAGVSQTPSNKVTEKGKYVELRCDPISGHTALYWYRQSLGQGPEFLIYFQGTGAADDSGLPNDRFFAVRPEGSVSTLKIQRTERGDSAVYLCASSRAHAYNEQFFGPGTRLTVL.

The chain carries TRBV5-1 and TRBJ2-7; D might be TRBD2 (6 bases). Trimming pared 5 bases from V and 0 bases from J, leaving 18 bases between. The CDR3 length is 16 residues. Germline CDR1 SGHRS, CDR2 YFSETQ. Written as DNA, the CDR3 is TGCGCCAGCAGTTTCACCGGGACTGGGCTCTCCTACGAGCAGTACTTC. It yields the protein CASSFTGTGLSYEQYF. Supplemented by reference TRBV5-1 and TRBJ2-7, the full variable domain reads KAGVTQTPRYLIKTRGQQVTLSCSPISGHRSVSWYQQTPGQGLQFLFEYFSETQRNKGNFPGRFSGRQFSNSRSEMNVSTLELGDSALYLCASSFTGTGLSYEQYFGPGTRLTVT.

There are a few counts of this clonotype. This sequence joins TRBV7-3 and TRBJ1-2, with TRBD1 matching over 7 bases. Germline CDR1 and CDR2: SGHTA and FQGTGA. V was pared by 5 bases and J by 7 bases, with 7 bases of the junction left unmatched. The CDR3 is made up of 13 amino acids. The chain's CDR3 is CASSLDRTGGYTF. CDR3 DNA sequence: TGTGCCAGCAGCCTGGACCGGACAGGTGGCTACACCTTC.

In its sample, this clonotype was seen many times. The chain has TRBV27 and TRBJ2-7; D is undetermined. V lost 6 bases and J lost 6, with 21 bases in between. Per germline, CDR1 MNHEY and CDR2 SMNVEV (reference sequence). The CDR3 has 15 residues. CDR3 DNA: TGTGCCAGCAGCTCGACGTCCAAGCTAAACGGCGAGCAGTACTTC. This codes for CASSSTSKLNGEQYF.

This clonotype has just a few counts. V is TRBV7-2 and J is TRBJ2-7, with 9 bases aligning to TRBD1. This CDR3 region has 17 residues. Germline CDR1 reads SGHTA; CDR2 reads FQGNSA. The junction had 13 bases not matched to a gene; V was cut back by 0 bases and J by 7 bases. CDR3 coding DNA: TGTGCCAGCAGCTTAGCGCGTTGGGGACAGGGCCCCCCGGAGCAGTACTTC. Amino acids: CASSLARWGQGPPEQYF.

The chain couples TRBV29-1 to TRBJ2-7; D remains ambiguous. The V and J ends lost 6 bases and 9 bases respectively, with 15 bases between them. The CDR3 is 11 amino acids. Germline V gene sequence: CDR1 SQVTM, CDR2 ANQGSEA. For the CDR3, the DNA is TGCAGCGTCTATAAAAACGACGGGCAGTACTTC. It translates to CSVYKNDGQYF.

This clonotype was observed a few times. V is TRBV7-2 and J is TRBJ2-4; no reliable D call. V was cut by 5 bases and J by 0 bases, with 11 bases left in between. The CDR3 totals 15 residues. Germline-derived CDR1 and CDR2 are SGHTA and FQGNSA. In nucleotides, the CDR3 is TGTGCCAGCAGCGACCGTCCCCTAGCCAAAAACATTCAGTACTTC. It encodes CASSDRPLAKNIQYF.

The table lists this clonotype with a few counts. This chain uses TRBV7-2 with TRBJ1-1, with D unresolved. The CDR3 has 14 residues. In germline, CDR1 is SGHTA, CDR2 FQGNSA. V was pared by 4 bases and J by 1 base, with 10 bases between. CDR3 sequence (DNA): TGTGCCAGCAGCTCAATGACGGGGAACACTGAAGCTTTCTTT. Protein: CASSSMTGNTEAFF.

The rearrangement links TRBV29-1 to TRBJ1-2; D gene uncertain. Germline CDR1 SQVTM, CDR2 ANQGSEA. The V end lost 0 bases, the J end lost 5 bases, and 7 bases lay between the germline ends. The length of the CDR3 is 12 residues. This CDR3 is CSVEEHPYGYTF. In DNA form, the CDR3 reads TGCAGCGTTGAAGAACATCCTTATGGCTACACCTTC. Filled out from reference TRBV29-1 and TRBJ1-2, the complete variable domain reads SAVISQKPSRDICQRGTSLTIQCQVDSQVTMMFWYRQQPGQSLTLIATANQGSEATYESGFVIDKFPISRPNLTFSTLTVSNMSPEDSSIYLCSVEEHPYGYTFGSGTRLTVV.

The J gene is TRBJ2-7, the V gene TRBV20-1; D gene uncertain. Trimming cost V 6 bases and J 0 bases, with 15 bases left between them. From germline, CDR1 is DFQATT and CDR2 SNEGSKA (reference sequence). The length of the CDR3 is 14 residues. The CDR3 reads CSAPGRLPSYEQYF. The CDR3 nucleotides read TGCAGTGCGCCCGGAAGGCTACCCTCCTACGAGCAGTACTTC.

This clonotype was seen many times. This chain links TRBV29-1 with TRBJ2-2; a possible D gene is TRBD1 (5 bases). The CDR3 is 13 amino acids. Trimming shortened V by 3 bases and J by 1 base, and 6 bases separated the two germline ends. In germline, CDR1 is SQVTM, CDR2 ANQGSEA. In DNA form, the CDR3 reads TGCAGCGTTGATACAGGGAACACCGGGGAGCTGTTTTTT. Translated, it gives CSVDTGNTGELFF.

A word on this clonotype: The germline gene is not matched at one end of the junction; a read error may be the cause. CDR3 region: CSARDSAPRTKGQPQHF. The CDR3 DNA follows: TGCAGCGCTAGAGATTCGGCGCCCCGGACAAAAGGTCAGCCCCAGCATTTT. V usage is TRBV20-1 and J usage is TRBJ1-5; D perhaps matches TRBD1 (5 bases). The CDR3 runs 17 residues. The germline V gene has CDR1 DFQATT and CDR2 SNEGSKA (reference sequence).

This clonotype was counted once. This chain uses TRBV7-6 with TRBJ2-7; TRBD2 matches at 10 bases. This CDR3 contains 15 residues. Per the germline V gene, CDR1 is SGHVS and CDR2 is FNYEAQ. J gave up 2 bases and V 4 bases, and 5 bases lay outside the gene matches. This chain's CDR3 is CASSSLAGVAYEQYF. The CDR3 region has the DNA TGTGCCAGCAGCTCCCTAGCGGGAGTCGCCTACGAGCAGTACTTC.

The chain employs TRBV9 and TRBJ2-2; D unclear. The CDR3 has 13 amino acids. CDR1 is SGDLS and CDR2 is YYNGEE in the germline V gene. The ends were cut back, 1 base at V and 6 bases at J, with 7 bases in the middle. The CDR3 region is CASSVSGSGELFF. The CDR3 DNA sequence: TGTGCCAGCAGCGTATCCGGGTCCGGGGAGCTGTTTTTT.